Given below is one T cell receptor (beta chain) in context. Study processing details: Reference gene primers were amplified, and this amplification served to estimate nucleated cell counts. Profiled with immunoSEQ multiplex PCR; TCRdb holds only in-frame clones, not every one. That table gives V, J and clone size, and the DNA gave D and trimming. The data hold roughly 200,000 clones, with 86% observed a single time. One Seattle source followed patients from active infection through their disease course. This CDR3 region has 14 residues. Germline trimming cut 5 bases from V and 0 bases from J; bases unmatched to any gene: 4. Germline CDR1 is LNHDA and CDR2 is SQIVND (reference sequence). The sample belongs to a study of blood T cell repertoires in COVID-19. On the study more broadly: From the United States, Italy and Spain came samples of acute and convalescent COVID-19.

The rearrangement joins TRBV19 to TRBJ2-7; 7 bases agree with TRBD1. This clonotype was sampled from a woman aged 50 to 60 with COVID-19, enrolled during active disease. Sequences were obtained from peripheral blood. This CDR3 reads CASSPRDSSYEQYF. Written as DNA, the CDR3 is TGTGCCAGTAGTCCGAGGGACAGCTCCTACGAGCAGTACTTC.